This TCR beta chain derives from a study of PD-L1 blockade in urothelial cancer. Germline V lookup: CDR1 LNHDA, CDR2 SQIVND (reference sequence). This CDR3 is 15 amino acids long. V gave up 7 bases and J gave up 5 bases, with 18 bases separating them. TCRdb keeps only in-frame clones here, not all; method: immunoSEQ multiplex PCR. The sample records just over 35,000 clones, approximately 84% being singletons. Indicated time point: peripheral blood 6 weeks after treatment start. This chain uses TRBV19 with TRBJ1-5; possible D gene TRBD1, 6 bases. Material: PBMCs, obtained around atezolizumab (anti-PD-L1) treatment. This TCR came from a man aged 40-50 years with urothelial cancer. In DNA, the CDR3 is TGTGCCAGTAATTTGGACAGCCTCAACGATCAGCCCCAGCATTTT. It is translated as CASNLDSLNDQPQHF.